Detailed here is one T cell receptor (beta chain). What antigen it recognizes has not been identified. No quality values exist for individual bases; no much larger clone is one base distant. Relative to germline, V is missing 5 bases and J is missing 3 bases, with 6 bases of the junction outside any gene match. Spanning cysteine to phenylalanine, the CDR3 consists of 13 amino acids. Left in the record is the CDR3 DNA by itself, 39 bases read in frame from the first base. CDR1 and CDR2 (SQVTM, ANQGSEA) derive from the germline V gene. Library prep was done by the immunoSEQ multiplex PCR assay. The immuneACCESS repertoire file appears here via TCRdb, limited to in-frame rearrangements. These files lack a portion of the clones; in checked studies, under half of the deficit traces to unresolved V genes, and the cause of the others is not known. This sample gives 81,000 or so clones in total; 60% to 85% of them show up just once. The top ten hold approximately 22% of the sample.

The data stem from a study of radiotherapy plus CTLA-4 blockade in lung cancer (dated 2018 in TCRdb). Notes on the research overall: Objective responses occurred in roughly 20% of enrolled patients, and approximately 34% achieved disease control. What the study reported, not specific to this receptor: TCR clones derived from tumors expanded in peripheral blood after treatment with radiotherapy and ipilimumab. The strongest predictors of response were reported to be early dynamic shifts in blood T cell clones along with a rise in serum interferon-beta following radiation.

The study evaluated CTLA-4 blockade (ipilimumab) given together with focal radiation therapy in patients who had chemo-refractory metastatic non-small-cell lung cancer. The sample was peripheral blood, taken from a patient treated with radiotherapy plus ipilimumab. This TCR derives from a human donor with non-small cell lung cancer whose response to radiotherapy plus ipilimumab could not be evaluated. Some clones in this sample may be carry-over from other donors' samples. Recombination joined TRBV29-1 with TRBJ2-7; the junction holds 8 bases that match TRBD1. The DNA sequence reads TGCAGCGTTTGGACAGGGCGGGTCTACGAGCAGTACTTC. Translated, it gives CSVWTGRVYEQYF.